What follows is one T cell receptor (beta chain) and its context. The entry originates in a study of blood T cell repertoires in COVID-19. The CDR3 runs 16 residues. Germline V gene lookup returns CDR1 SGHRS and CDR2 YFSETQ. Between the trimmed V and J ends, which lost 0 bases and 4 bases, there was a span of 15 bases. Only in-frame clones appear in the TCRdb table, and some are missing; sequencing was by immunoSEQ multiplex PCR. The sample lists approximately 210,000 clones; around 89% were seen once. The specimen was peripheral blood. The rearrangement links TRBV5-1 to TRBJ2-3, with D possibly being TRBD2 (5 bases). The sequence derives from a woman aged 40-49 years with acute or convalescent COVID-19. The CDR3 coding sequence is TGCGCCAGCAGCTTGGCTGGAGTGGGCGGGTCAGATACGCAGTATTTT. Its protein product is CASSLAGVGGSDTQYF.